These 16 T cell receptor beta chains were sequenced from one sample in a study of shared clonotypes between healthy human individuals. Method: immunoSEQ multiplex PCR; TCRdb's copy keeps in-frame clones and lacks some. The sample lists about 2.1 million clones; about 94% were seen once. As defined, naive CD8 cells were CD45RO-negative and positively selected for CCR7, with terminally differentiated effector memory CD45RA+ cells excluded. The sequenced material came from naive CD8+ T cells from PBMCs. The receptors originated from a man aged 18 to 35 in good health. Some clones in this sample may be carry-over from other donors' samples.

V is TRBV5-1 and J is TRBJ1-1, with 8 bases identical to TRBD1. CDR1 and CDR2 (germline): SGHRS, YFSETQ. The CDR3 consists of 18 residues. V was clipped by 4 bases and J by 3 bases; unmatched bases: 17. The CDR3 bases are TGCGCCAGCAGCATGGACCGACAGGGGAAGACCTTGGACACTGAAGCTTTCTTT. It is translated as CASSMDRQGKTLDTEAFF. Full variable domain (remainder filled in from reference TRBV5-1 and TRBJ1-1): KAGVTQTPRYLIKTRGQQVTLSCSPISGHRSVSWYQQTPGQGLQFLFEYFSETQRNKGNFPGRFSGRQFSNSRSEMNVSTLELGDSALYLCASSMDRQGKTLDTEAFFGQGTRLTVV.

This sequence joins TRBV25-1 and TRBJ2-2; D uncertain. Germline CDR1 MGHDK, CDR2 SYGVNS. The CDR3 is 16 amino acids. V was cut by 3 bases and J by 2 bases, with 13 bases left in between. The CDR3 bases are TGTGCCAGCAGTGATTGGACGGCCTATAACACCGGGGAGCTGTTTTTT. Translating gives CASSDWTAYNTGELFF. The full variable domain, completed using reference TRBV25-1 and TRBJ2-2, is EADIYQTPRYLVIGTGKKITLECSQTMGHDKMYWYQQDPGMELHLIHYSYGVNSTEKGDLSSESTVSRIRTEHFPLTLESARPSHTSQYLCASSDWTAYNTGELFFGEGSRLTVL.

The V gene is TRBV28, the J gene TRBJ1-5; D is unresolved. CDR1 and CDR2 from the germline V gene are MDHEN and SYDVKM. The CDR3 consists of 13 residues. V was pared by 4 bases and J by 6 bases, with 10 bases between. CDR3 in amino acids: CASSWGGLQPQHF. The CDR3, as DNA: TGTGCCAGCAGTTGGGGTGGCCTTCAGCCCCAGCATTTT.

V and J are TRBV7-8 and TRBJ2-7; 10 bases map to TRBD2. J was trimmed by 4 bases and V by 2 bases; bases with no gene match: 2. Germline V lookup: CDR1 SGHVS, CDR2 FQNEAQ. The CDR3 has 14 amino acids. The CDR3 spells CASSLRLAGYEQYF. The CDR3, as DNA: TGTGCCAGCAGCTTAAGACTAGCGGGTTACGAGCAGTACTTC. The variable domain in full, completed from reference TRBV7-8 and TRBJ2-7, reads GAGVSQSPRYKVAKRGQDVALRCDPISGHVSLFWYQQALGQGPEFLTYFQNEAQLDKSGLPSDRFFAERPEGSVSTLKIQRTQQEDSAVYLCASSLRLAGYEQYFGPGTRLTVT.

The rearrangement links TRBV10-3 to TRBJ1-3; no clear D gene. The CDR3 is made up of 16 amino acids. The germline V gene encodes CDR1 ENHRY and CDR2 SYGVKD. V was clipped by 6 bases and J by 0 bases, with 15 bases between them. The CDR3 is CAIRTTKESSGNTIYF. For the CDR3, the DNA is TGTGCCATCAGGACTACTAAGGAGAGCTCTGGAAACACCATATATTTT.

Concerning this clone: At the DNA level, this CDR3 is encoded by other sequences in the same sample as well. This chain joins TRBV14 and TRBJ1-1; D unclear. V lost 1 base and J 5 bases, leaving 5 bases between the germline ends. Germline lookup yields CDR1 SGHDN and CDR2 FVKESK. This CDR3 region has 12 residues. The CDR3 protein is CASSQVWTEAFF. DNA for the CDR3: TGTGCCAGCAGCCAAGTGTGGACTGAAGCTTTCTTT.

This clone occurred once. The J gene is TRBJ2-3, the V gene TRBV14; D remains ambiguous. V gave up 3 bases and J gave up 1 base, with 20 bases separating them. Germline-derived CDR1 and CDR2 are SGHDN and FVKESK. The CDR3 has 18 residues. CDR3 in DNA: TGTGCCAGCAGCCACCTAAGTCTTCTGCTCCCGGGCACAGATACGCAGTATTTT. Its protein product is CASSHLSLLLPGTDTQYF. Full variable domain (outside the CDR3, taken from reference TRBV14 and TRBJ2-3): EAGVTQFPSHSVIEKGQTVTLRCDPISGHDNLYWYRRVMGKEIKFLLHFVKESKQDESGMPNNRFLAERTGGTYSTLKVQPAELEDSGVYFCASSHLSLLLPGTDTQYFGPGTRLTVL.

This chain joins TRBV7-2 and TRBJ1-2; the D is unclear. V dropped 1 base and J dropped 8 bases, with 11 bases sitting between them. This CDR3 has 13 residues. From germline, CDR1 is SGHTA and CDR2 FQGNSA. CDR3 in amino acids: CASSLDVGGGYTF. For the CDR3, the DNA is TGTGCCAGCAGCTTAGACGTTGGAGGGGGCTACACCTTC.

Concerning this clone itself: Other DNA sequences of this sample code for an identical CDR3. The CDR3 region has the DNA TGTGCCAGCAGTTTCCCCGACTACGAGCAGTACTTC. Its protein product is CASSFPDYEQYF. The gene calls are TRBV28 and TRBJ2-7, with D hard to call. The CDR3 runs 12 residues. Trimming stripped 3 bases from V and 3 bases from J, with 6 bases between. The germline gives CDR1 MDHEN, CDR2 SYDVKM.

The rearrangement uses TRBV18 and TRBJ2-7; 12 bases match TRBD1. After removal of 3 bases from V and 3 bases from J, the junction contained 6 bases not matched to a gene. Germline V gene sequence: CDR1 KGHSH, CDR2 LQKENI. This CDR3 is built from 16 residues. CDR3 region: CASSPPGQGALYEQYF. In DNA form, the CDR3 reads TGTGCCAGCTCACCTCCGGGACAGGGGGCCCTCTACGAGCAGTACTTC. The variable domain in full, completed from reference TRBV18 and TRBJ2-7, reads NAGVMQNPRHLVRRRGQEARLRCSPMKGHSHVYWYRQLPEEGLKFMVYLQKENIIDESGMPKERFSAEFPKEGPSILRIQQVVRGDSAAYFCASSPPGQGALYEQYFGPGTRLTVT.

The rearrangement links TRBV6-5 to TRBJ1-5, with D unclear. V was cut by 5 bases and J by 9 bases, with 20 bases left in between. This CDR3 region has 15 residues. The V gene's germline CDR1 is MNHEY and CDR2 SVGAGI. The CDR3 bases are TGTGCCAGCAGTAGTCTGAGGGCCCCCTCGAGGCCCCAGCATTTT. Its translation: CASSSLRAPSRPQHF.

The chain links TRBV6-1 to TRBJ2-5; 13 bases agree with TRBD2. Losses at the gene ends were 5 bases for V and 6 bases for J; bases not matched to a gene: 3. CDR1 is MNHNS and CDR2 is SASEGT in the germline V gene. This CDR3 has 14 amino acids. The CDR3 nucleotides are TGTGCCAGCAGTTCGGGACTAGCGGGAAAGACCCAGTACTTC. It codes for CASSSGLAGKTQYF.

This chain links TRBV25-1 with TRBJ1-6, with a tentative D call TRBD1 (5 bases). The CDR3 contains 14 residues. Germline assignment: CDR1 MGHDK and CDR2 SYGVNS. V lost 0 bases and J 8 bases, leaving 8 bases between the germline ends. The CDR3 sequence: CASSEYRVDSPLHF. The CDR3 DNA is TGTGCCAGCAGTGAATACAGGGTCGATTCACCCCTCCACTTT.

CDR3 nucleotide sequence: TGTGCCAGCAGTGACTCCCCTAGCAGCCTCTCCTACAATGAGCAGTTCTTC. Translation: CASSDSPSSLSYNEQFF. The chain couples TRBV6-4 to TRBJ2-1; tentative D call: TRBD2 (5 bases). The CDR3 spans 17 residues. V lost 0 bases and J 0 bases, leaving 12 bases between the germline ends. CDR1 and CDR2 (germline): MRHNA, SNTAGT.

The rearrangement joins TRBV5-8 to TRBJ2-7; D is unresolved. The V and J ends lost 5 bases and 6 bases respectively, with 9 bases between them. This CDR3 spans 11 amino acids. Germline V gene lookup returns CDR1 SGHTS and CDR2 YDEGEE. CDR3 in amino acids: CASSILREQYF. Written as DNA, the CDR3 is TGTGCCAGCAGTATCCTTCGCGAGCAGTACTTC.

This clone was found once. The chain links TRBV7-9 to TRBJ1-2, with D perhaps matching TRBD1 (5 bases). Trimming stripped 3 bases from V and 3 bases from J, with 11 bases between. Germline CDR1 reads SEHNR; CDR2 reads FQNEAQ (reference sequence). CDR3 length: 14 amino acids. The CDR3 protein is CASSFVDTDYGYTF. CDR3 coding DNA: TGTGCCAGCAGCTTCGTGGACACGGACTATGGCTACACCTTC. The full variable domain, in which reference TRBV7-9 and TRBJ1-2 provide the parts outside the CDR3, is DTGVSQNPRHKITKRGQNVTFRCDPISEHNRLYWYRQTLGQGPEFLTYFQNEAQLEKSRLLSDRFSAERPKGSFSTLEIQRTEQGDSAMYLCASSFVDTDYGYTFGSGTRLTVV.